The subject of this entry is one T cell receptor beta chain. This sample is drawn from a study of blood T cell repertoires in COVID-19. Background on the study: COVID-19 samples collected from the United States, Italy and Spain covered acute and convalescent phases. The cDNA or gDNA used as material had been derived from T cells, B-cell-depleted T cells, or PBMCs.

Profiling relied on immunoSEQ multiplex PCR, and the TCRdb table lists in-frame clones only, not all of them. The sample yields approximately 98,000 clones, about 88% seen once. The germline V and J ends were trimmed by 5 bases and 0 bases, with 8 bases remaining between them. Per germline, CDR1 SGHVS and CDR2 FNYEAQ. There are 15 residues in the CDR3. This chain connects TRBV7-6 to TRBJ2-6; D not resolved. The clonotype originates from a human donor in a cohort sampled during active COVID-19. Material: peripheral blood. CDR3 DNA: TGTGCCAGCAGCCAATTGGCCTCTGGGGCCAACGTCCTGACTTTC. As protein: CASSQLASGANVLTF.